Each of the 21 T cell receptor beta chains below was sequenced from the same sample in a study of cytomegalovirus exposure and HLA in healthy donors. The PCR used 60 Vbeta and 13 Jbeta primers. The data were produced by immunoSEQ multiplex PCR, yet TCRdb's version contains in-frame clones alone and is incomplete. The sample contains over 100,000 clones, around 60% of which appear only once. The sample was PBMCs. These receptors were taken from a man aged 35-49 years in good health and CMV-seropositive.

This clone was found a few times. The CDR3 DNA reads as TGTGCCAGCAGTTCCCAGAACTCTGGAAACACCATATATTTT. The encoded protein is CASSSQNSGNTIYF. This chain connects TRBV6-5 to TRBJ1-3; the D is unclear. Trimming cost V 4 bases and J 0 bases, with 7 bases left between them. From germline, CDR1 is MNHEY and CDR2 SVGAGI. This CDR3 contains 14 residues.

In this sample, this clone turned up once. For the CDR3, the DNA is TGTGCTAGTGGTTCGATGCCCGGACTAGCGGGAGACGGGGTGGGCTCCTACAATGAGCAGTTCTTC. Translating gives CASGSMPGLAGDGVGSYNEQFF. The chain uses TRBV12-5 and TRBJ2-1; 13 nucleotides agree with TRBD2. From germline, CDR1 is LGHNT and CDR2 FRNRAP. Trimming at V came to 4 bases and at J to 0 bases, leaving 18 bases not matched to a gene. This CDR3 comprises 22 residues.

The rearrangement uses TRBV6-5 and TRBJ2-7, with D maybe TRBD2 (6 bases). The length of the CDR3 is 13 residues. Trimming removed 8 bases from V and 6 bases from J, with 17 bases in between. Per germline, CDR1 MNHEY and CDR2 SVGAGI. CDR3 region: CASGGDGGREQYF. The CDR3 coding sequence is TGTGCCAGCGGAGGGGACGGGGGTCGCGAGCAGTACTTC.

The chain employs TRBV2 and TRBJ1-1, with 7 bases lining up with TRBD1. CDR3 size: 15 residues. The germline V gene has CDR1 SNHLY and CDR2 FYNNEI. Losses at the gene ends were 6 bases for V and 4 bases for J; bases not matched to a gene: 11. Written as DNA, the CDR3 is TGTGCCAGCAGCTCCTCCCCGACAGGGACCACTGAAGCTTTCTTT. It encodes CASSSSPTGTTEAFF.

The chain has TRBV7-3 and TRBJ2-2; maybe TRBD1 (6 bases). The germline V and J ends were trimmed by 5 bases and 0 bases, with 10 bases remaining between them. The CDR3 covers 15 residues. CDR1 and CDR2 (germline): SGHTA, FQGTGA. The CDR3 DNA follows: TGTGCCAGCAGCACGGACAGCGCGAACACCGGGGAGCTGTTTTTT. Translated, it gives CASSTDSANTGELFF.

With regard to this clone: At the DNA level, this CDR3 is encoded by other sequences in the same sample as well. This chain uses TRBV5-8 with TRBJ2-3; possibly TRBD2 for D (6 bases). The germline V gene has CDR1 SGHTS and CDR2 YDEGEE. The CDR3 contains 15 residues. V was trimmed by 3 bases and J by 0 bases, leaving 11 bases between them. The CDR3 coding sequence is TGTGCCAGCAGCTCTGCTAGCGTAAGCACAGATACGCAGTATTTT. It encodes CASSSASVSTDTQYF.

The chain employs TRBV25-1 and TRBJ1-2; D possibly corresponds to TRBD1 (6 bases). Trimming took off 2 bases at V and 6 bases at J, with 13 bases between the two ends. Germline V gene sequence: CDR1 MGHDK, CDR2 SYGVNS. The CDR3 is 14 amino acids. As DNA, the CDR3 is TGTGCCAGCAGTGAAGGAAACAGGGTCGATGGCTACACCTTC. Translation gives CASSEGNRVDGYTF.

V is TRBV7-6 and J is TRBJ2-5, with no clear D. The CDR3 is made up of 14 amino acids. The ends were cut back, 1 base at V and 2 bases at J, with 8 bases in the middle. Looked up from germline, CDR1 is SGHVS and CDR2 is FNYEAQ. The DNA for the CDR3 is TGTGCCAGCAGCTTAGTCCCAGAACAAGAGACCCAGTACTTC. As protein: CASSLVPEQETQYF.

V is TRBV5-1 and J is TRBJ2-7, with D perhaps matching TRBD1 (5 bases). Germline V lookup: CDR1 SGHRS, CDR2 YFSETQ. The CDR3 extends over 15 amino acids. Trimming cost V 1 base and J 2 bases, with 13 bases left between them. The CDR3: CASSLLGQGAYEQYF. DNA for the CDR3: TGCGCCAGCAGCTTGTTGGGTCAGGGCGCCTACGAGCAGTACTTC.

J is TRBJ2-2 and V is TRBV30; 8 bases line up with TRBD1. V was pared by 2 bases and J by 0 bases, with 2 bases of the junction left unmatched. The CDR3 has 15 residues. Germline V lookup: CDR1 GTSNPN, CDR2 SVGIG (reference sequence). The CDR3 reads CAWSRTGSNTGELFF. In nucleotides, the CDR3 is TGTGCCTGGAGTCGGACAGGGTCGAACACCGGGGAGCTGTTTTTT.

The genes are TRBV5-6 and TRBJ2-5; no clear D gene. CDR3 length: 14 amino acids. The ends were cut back, 1 base at V and 4 bases at J, with 11 bases in the middle. Germline V gene sequence: CDR1 SGHDT, CDR2 YYEEEE. The CDR3 region has the DNA TGTGCCAGCAGCTTGATTTCCGAGCGAGAGACCCAGTACTTC. This encodes CASSLISERETQYF. Filled out from reference TRBV5-6 and TRBJ2-5, the complete variable domain reads DAGVTQSPTHLIKTRGQQVTLRCSPKSGHDTVSWYQQALGQGPQFIFQYYEEEERQRGNFPDRFSGHQFPNYSSELNVNALLLGDSALYLCASSLISERETQYFGPGTRLLVL.

The genes are TRBV6-5 and TRBJ1-2, with D uncertain. The CDR3 spans 15 residues. V lost 3 bases to trimming and J lost 4 bases, with 15 bases between them. CDR1 is MNHEY and CDR2 is SVGAGI in the germline V gene. CDR3 in amino acids: CASSYLYAGGYGYTF. DNA for the CDR3: TGTGCCAGCAGTTATCTTTACGCGGGCGGCTATGGCTACACCTTC.

The chain employs TRBV5-4 and TRBJ1-2; 7 positions match TRBD1. The ends lost 4 bases at V and 8 bases at J; junction bases unmatched: 8. Germline V lookup: CDR1 SGHNT, CDR2 YYREEE (reference sequence). The CDR3 is 13 residues long. The CDR3 coding sequence is TGTGCCAGCAGCGCACAAGGACAGGACGGCTACACCTTC. Translated, it gives CASSAQGQDGYTF.

This clone has more than one count but fewer than ten. The chain employs TRBV9 and TRBJ2-1; 10 bases are a match to TRBD2. The CDR3 runs to 16 residues. V trimming: 0 bases; J trimming: 5 bases; junction bases outside the gene matches: 5. Germline CDR1 and CDR2: SGDLS and YYNGEE. The CDR3 sequence is CASSVEGTSVDNEQFF. CDR3 nucleotides: TGTGCCAGCAGCGTAGAGGGGACTAGCGTCGACAATGAGCAGTTCTTC.

The chain combines TRBV7-3 with TRBJ2-7; TRBD1 aligns across 9 bases. Trimming at V came to 6 bases and at J to 5 bases, leaving 8 bases not matched to a gene. This CDR3 is built from 14 residues. In germline, CDR1 is SGHTA, CDR2 FQGTGA. For the CDR3, the DNA is TGTGCCAGCAGATCCGGGACAGGGTCCCACGAGCAGTACTTC. It yields the protein CASRSGTGSHEQYF.

V gene TRBV19 combines with J gene TRBJ2-7; TRBD2 aligns across 12 bases. Germline V gene data show CDR1 as LNHDA and CDR2 as SQIVND (reference sequence). The V segment lost 4 bases and the J segment 6 bases; nucleotides outside the gene matches: 7. The CDR3 is 15 residues long. DNA of the CDR3: TGTGCCAGTAGTAAACTAGCGGGAGGCGTTAGCGAGCAGTACTTC. Translation gives CASSKLAGGVSEQYF. Variable domain in full (rest from reference TRBV19 and TRBJ2-7): DGGITQSPKYLFRKEGQNVTLSCEQNLNHDAMYWYRQDPGQGLRLIYYSQIVNDFQKGDIAEGYSVSREKKESFPLTVTSAQKNPTAFYLCASSKLAGGVSEQYFGPGTRLTVT.

The chain joins TRBV20-1 to TRBJ1-1, with 10 positions matching TRBD1. The CDR3 is 11 amino acids. J was trimmed by 9 bases and V by 6 bases; bases with no gene match: 4. The V gene's germline CDR1 is DFQATT and CDR2 SNEGSKA (reference sequence). The CDR3 region has the DNA TGCAGTGCGCGGGGACAGGGGAAAGCTTTCTTT. This sequence encodes CSARGQGKAFF.

V usage is TRBV9 and J usage is TRBJ2-5; the match to TRBD2 covers 7 bases. This CDR3 has 15 amino acids. J gave up 5 bases and V 0 bases, and 7 bases lay outside the gene matches. In germline, CDR1 is SGDLS, CDR2 YYNGEE. CDR3: CASSVGAGVGETQYF. Here the CDR3 DNA reads TGTGCCAGCAGCGTAGGTGCGGGAGTAGGGGAGACCCAGTACTTC.

The rearrangement joins TRBV5-1 to TRBJ1-1; 12 bases align to TRBD1. The germline gives CDR1 SGHRS, CDR2 YFSETQ. The V segment lost 4 bases and the J segment 5 bases; nucleotides outside the gene matches: 6. This CDR3 is 15 amino acids long. The DNA of the CDR3 is TGCGCCAGCAGCCTGGGGACAGGGGGCGTGACTGAAGCTTTCTTT. Its protein product is CASSLGTGGVTEAFF.

Only a few counts were recorded for this clone. V usage is TRBV7-9 and J usage is TRBJ2-5; the match to TRBD2 covers 8 bases. CDR1 SEHNR and CDR2 FQNEAQ come from the germline V gene (reference sequence). This CDR3 contains 14 residues. The ends lost 4 bases at V and 1 base at J; junction bases unmatched: 2. The CDR3 sequence is CASSSGGGQETQYF. CDR3 nucleotide sequence: TGTGCCAGCAGCTCGGGGGGGGGCCAAGAGACCCAGTACTTC.

The chain couples TRBV5-6 to TRBJ2-5; 12 positions match TRBD2. There are 15 residues in the CDR3. V trimming: 6 bases; J trimming: 0 bases; junction bases outside the gene matches: 3. Per the germline V gene, CDR1 is SGHDT and CDR2 is YYEEEE. The CDR3 region is CASIRTSGDQETQYF. For the CDR3, the DNA is TGTGCCAGCATAAGGACTAGCGGGGACCAAGAGACCCAGTACTTC.